There are a few counts of the clone carrying this TCR beta chain. This table comes from immunoSEQ multiplex PCR, and its TCRdb copy is limited to in-frame clones, with some not included. Of approximately 90,000 clones in the sample, roughly 89% are singletons; the top ten hold approximately 1.5%. Trimming shortened V by 4 bases and J by 6 bases, and 9 bases separated the two germline ends. Germline lookup yields CDR1 LNHNV and CDR2 YYDKDF (reference sequence). The CDR3 runs 12 residues. This sample stems from a study of OX40 agonist ivuxolimab in advanced cancers. This receptor was obtained from an adult with an advanced solid tumor such as melanoma, head and neck, liver or kidney cancer. The V and J genes are TRBV15 and TRBJ1-2; TRBD1 is a possible D gene (6 bases). The starting material was CD4+ or CD8+ T cells sorted from blood, obtained in a trial of the OX40 agonist ivuxolimab. CDR3 nucleotides: TGTGCCACCAGCACGGGGGCCCATGGCTACACCTTC. Amino acids: CATSTGAHGYTF.